The 24 T cell receptor beta chains below all came from one sample that was sequenced in a study of T-cell reconstitution after alpha-beta-depleted transplantation in children. Preparation of the TCRbeta library involved a method that used unique molecular identifiers. TCRdb independently ran MiXCR on the PCR reads; one entry per CDR3 protein. This sample carries about 610,000 distinct CDR3 sequences, roughly a tenth of them seen once, and the ten largest clones take less than 5%. Sequencing was performed on PBMCs from the stem cell graft donor, taken from the stem cell graft. These receptors were obtained from a human donor who donated a stem cell graft to a child with acute myeloid leukemia.

This clonotype was counted many times. The chain uses TRBV12-5 and TRBJ1-1, with D possibly matching TRBD1 (5 bases). The germline gives CDR1 LGHNT, CDR2 FRNRAP. V was shortened by 4 bases and J by 5 bases, with 14 bases between the two germline ends. The CDR3 has 14 residues. CDR3 nucleotide sequence: TGTGCTAGTGGTTCTTGGGACGGCCGGACTGAAGCTTTCTTT. Its protein product is CASGSWDGRTEAFF.

This clonotype was detected a few times. This chain joins TRBV12-3 or TRBV12-4 and TRBJ2-5; tentatively, D is TRBD2 (5 bases). CDR3 length: 13 amino acids. V dropped 7 bases and J dropped 4 bases, with 13 bases sitting between them. CDR3 region: CASTRTRPETQYF. The CDR3 DNA reads TGTGCCAGCACCCGAACTAGGCCAGAGACCCAGTACTTC.

In its sample, this clonotype was seen a few times. The genes are TRBV24-1 and TRBJ2-3; TRBD2 aligns across 8 bases. This CDR3 spans 14 amino acids. With 12 bases clipped from V and 1 base from J, the junction kept 8 bases outside the gene matches. The germline gives CDR1 KGHDR, CDR2 SFDVKD. The CDR3 protein is CAASGLGGTDTQYF. Written as DNA, the CDR3 is TGTGCCGCATCGGGACTAGGGGGCACAGATACGCAGTATTTT.

This clonotype was counted at least ten times. The chain uses TRBV20-1 and TRBJ2-3; no reliable D call. CDR1 DFQATT and CDR2 SNEGSKA come from the germline V gene (reference sequence). The CDR3 loop spans 11 amino acids. Trimming took off 4 bases at V and 3 bases at J, with 5 bases between the two ends. The CDR3 region has the DNA TGCAGTGCTACGCCAACAGATACGCAGTATTTT. Translated, it gives CSATPTDTQYF.

This clonotype came up many times. The chain has TRBV20-1 and TRBJ2-3; the match to TRBD2 covers 9 bases. V was clipped by 4 bases and J by 0 bases; unmatched bases: 14. The CDR3 totals 18 residues. From germline, CDR1 is DFQATT and CDR2 SNEGSKA (reference sequence). The CDR3 nucleotides read TGCAGTGCTATAATCGGCGGGAGGGCCCCTACTAGCACAGATACGCAGTATTTT. Protein product: CSAIIGGRAPTSTDTQYF.

This clonotype was observed at least ten times. J is TRBJ2-1 and V is TRBV20-1, with D uncertain. Germline values: CDR1 DFQATT, CDR2 SNEGSKA (reference sequence). V dropped 1 base and J dropped 0 bases, with 4 bases sitting between them. This CDR3 is 13 amino acids long. CDR3 DNA: TGCAGTGCTAGAGGGCCCTCCTACAATGAGCAGTTCTTC. Translated: CSARGPSYNEQFF.

The DNA of the CDR3 is TGCGCCAGCAGCTTAGGGGAGGCAGGGACTGAAGCTTTCTTT. The encoded protein is CASSLGEAGTEAFF. The rearrangement uses TRBV5-1 and TRBJ1-1; possible D gene TRBD1, 5 bases. The CDR3 length is 14 residues. V was pared by 2 bases and J by 5 bases, with 13 bases between. CDR1 and CDR2 (germline): SGHRS, YFSETQ.

The chain combines TRBV6-2 or TRBV6-3 with TRBJ1-6; D unclear. V was pared by 0 bases and J by 7 bases, with 10 bases between. CDR3 length equals 15 residues. CDR1 and CDR2 (germline): MNHEY, SVGEGT. The CDR3 sequence: CASSYSTVSNSPLHF. The DNA for the CDR3 is TGTGCCAGCAGTTACTCGACCGTAAGCAATTCACCCCTCCACTTT.

V is TRBV5-6 and J is TRBJ2-3, with a possible D match to TRBD1 (6 bases). The germline V gene has CDR1 SGHDT and CDR2 YYEEEE. The V end was cut by 1 base, the J end by 4 bases, with 16 bases between. This CDR3 comprises 16 residues. The CDR3 is CASSLLGAGEADTQYF. The CDR3, as DNA: TGTGCCAGCAGCTTGTTGGGGGCAGGAGAAGCAGATACGCAGTATTTT.

This clonotype was seen many times. The J gene is TRBJ1-1, the V gene TRBV6-5, with 7 bases fitting TRBD1. CDR1 and CDR2 from the germline V gene are MNHEY and SVGAGI. The trim removed 0 bases at V and 5 bases at J, leaving 15 bases unmatched. The CDR3 covers 18 residues. CDR3 protein: CASSYSRFWDRSRTEAFF. As DNA, the CDR3 is TGTGCCAGCAGTTACTCGAGGTTCTGGGACAGATCCAGGACTGAAGCTTTCTTT.

The rearrangement links TRBV20-1 to TRBJ2-2; perhaps D is TRBD1 or TRBD2 (7 bases each). Germline V lookup: CDR1 DFQATT, CDR2 SNEGSKA (reference sequence). The CDR3 is 15 amino acids. V was pared by 6 bases and J by 0 bases, with 14 bases between. CDR3 coding DNA: TGCAGTGCCAGGGGGGGGAATACGAACACCGGGGAGCTGTTTTTT. Translating it yields CSARGGNTNTGELFF.

Comments on this clonotype: A much larger clone lies a single base off, so this may be a read error. The chain carries TRBV24-1 and TRBJ2-1, with 8 bases that match TRBD1. Trimming at V came to 0 bases and at J to 6 bases, leaving 6 bases not matched to a gene. This CDR3 contains 16 residues. Germline V gene data show CDR1 as KGHDR and CDR2 as SFDVKD. CDR3 amino acids: CATSDLQGATCNEQFF. CDR3 coding DNA: TGTGCCACCAGTGATTTGCAGGGGGCCACCTGCAATGAGCAGTTCTTC.

This clonotype occurred a few times. The chain carries TRBV20-1 and TRBJ2-7; 8 bases line up with TRBD2. CDR1 and CDR2 (germline): DFQATT, SNEGSKA (reference sequence). The CDR3 consists of 12 residues. Trimming removed 6 bases from V and 7 bases from J; junction bases left unmatched: 8. The CDR3 here is CSARSVAGEQYF. CDR3 nucleotides: TGCAGTGCCAGGAGCGTAGCGGGAGAGCAGTACTTC.

The chain recombines TRBV20-1 with TRBJ1-5; 8 bases are shared with TRBD1. The junction had 11 bases not matched to a gene; V was cut back by 6 bases and J by 7 bases. The germline CDR1 and CDR2 sequences are DFQATT and SNEGSKA (reference sequence). CDR3 length: 14 residues. The CDR3 DNA reads TGCAGTGCAAACCGGGACAGGTTGGGACAGCCCCAGCATTTT. Its protein product is CSANRDRLGQPQHF.

The chain is built from TRBV5-1 and TRBJ1-1; TRBD1 matches at 9 bases. This CDR3 spans 13 amino acids. In germline, CDR1 is SGHRS, CDR2 YFSETQ. The V gene end was trimmed by 4 bases and the J gene end by 7 bases; junction bases not matched to a gene: 5. CDR3 residues: CASSPGTGSEAFF. CDR3 DNA: TGCGCCAGCAGCCCCGGGACAGGGAGTGAAGCTTTCTTT.

In this sample, this clonotype turned up a few times. The chain links TRBV7-9 to TRBJ1-6; D gene unclear. Per germline, CDR1 SEHNR and CDR2 FQNEAQ (reference sequence). The CDR3 extends over 15 amino acids. The ends were cut back, 2 bases at V and 7 bases at J, with 12 bases in the middle. CDR3 DNA: TGTGCCAGCAGCTTATCAGGAGACCCGAATTCACCCCTCCACTTT. Amino acids: CASSLSGDPNSPLHF.

V and J are TRBV20-1 and TRBJ1-2, with D possibly matching TRBD1 (5 bases). Per germline, CDR1 DFQATT and CDR2 SNEGSKA (reference sequence). This CDR3 contains 15 residues. The germline V and J ends were trimmed by 1 base and 4 bases, with 16 bases remaining between them. The CDR3 DNA reads TGCAGTGCTAGAGCACCCAGGGTAGCTCTCTATGGCTACACCTTC. This codes for CSARAPRVALYGYTF.

This clonotype has at least ten counts. The chain is built from TRBV29-1 and TRBJ2-5; 8 bases fit TRBD2. This CDR3 is built from 13 residues. Germline CDR1 SQVTM, CDR2 ANQGSEA. J lost 4 bases, V lost 3 bases, and 4 bases had no gene match. In DNA form, the CDR3 reads TGCAGCGTTGATCCGGGAGGGGGAGAGACCCAGTACTTC. This gives the protein CSVDPGGGETQYF. Supplemented by reference TRBV29-1 and TRBJ2-5, the full variable domain reads SAVISQKPSRDICQRGTSLTIQCQVDSQVTMMFWYRQQPGQSLTLIATANQGSEATYESGFVIDKFPISRPNLTFSTLTVSNMSPEDSSIYLCSVDPGGGETQYFGPGTRLLVL.

This clonotype was picked up a small number of times. J is TRBJ2-1 and V is TRBV3-1, with TRBD2 matching over 11 bases. This CDR3 has 14 amino acids. Germline CDR1 is LGHDT and CDR2 is YNNKEL (reference sequence). J was trimmed by 8 bases and V by 10 bases; bases with no gene match: 10. The CDR3 region has the DNA TGTGCCAACAACCTAGCGGGAGGTCGCGATGAGCAGTTCTTC. Its translation: CANNLAGGRDEQFF.

Ten or more counts support this clonotype. This chain uses TRBV7-2 with TRBJ2-3; D is uncertain. CDR3 length equals 12 residues. V was cut by 3 bases and J by 2 bases, with 3 bases left in between. Germline V lookup: CDR1 SGHTA, CDR2 FQGNSA. The CDR3 is CASSFITDTQYF. As DNA, the CDR3 is TGTGCCAGCAGCTTCATCACAGATACGCAGTATTTT.

This clonotype was counted at least ten times. The V gene is TRBV4-3, the J gene TRBJ2-3; 8 bases fit TRBD2. The J segment lost 4 bases and the V segment lost 1 base, leaving 7 bases of the junction unmatched. CDR1 and CDR2 (germline): LGHNA, YSLEER. The CDR3 extends over 16 amino acids. CDR3 nucleotides: TGCGCCAGCAGCCAAGGAGCGGGAGTCTTATCAGATACGCAGTATTTT. Its protein product is CASSQGAGVLSDTQYF.

This clonotype was observed a few times. The V gene is TRBV9, the J gene TRBJ2-5; D is perhaps TRBD1 or TRBD2 (6 bases each). CDR3 length equals 15 residues. From germline, CDR1 is SGDLS and CDR2 YYNGEE. V gave up 3 bases and J gave up 3 bases, with 15 bases separating them. The CDR3 region has the DNA TGTGCCAGCAGCGGGGGGGACACGAAAAAAGAGACCCAGTACTTC. It yields the protein CASSGGDTKKETQYF.

This sequence joins TRBV2 and TRBJ2-2; TRBD2 agrees at 7 bases. This CDR3 spans 18 amino acids. From germline, CDR1 is SNHLY and CDR2 FYNNEI. The J segment lost 2 bases and the V segment lost 8 bases, leaving 17 bases of the junction unmatched. CDR3 region: CASCSGLGPSYNTGELFF. CDR3 bases: TGTGCCAGCTGTTCAGGACTAGGCCCTTCTTATAACACCGGGGAGCTGTTTTTT. Drawing the rest from reference TRBV2 and TRBJ2-2, the complete variable domain is EPEVTQTPSHQVTQMGQEVILRCVPISNHLYFYWYRQILGQKVEFLVSFYNNEISEKSEIFDDQFSVERPDGSNFTLKIRSTKLEDSAMYFCASCSGLGPSYNTGELFFGEGSRLTVL.

The chain is built from TRBV18 and TRBJ1-1; a possible D gene is TRBD1 (6 bases). Germline values: CDR1 KGHSH, CDR2 LQKENI. The V end lost 4 bases, the J end lost 2 bases, and 11 bases lay between the germline ends. This CDR3 has 14 amino acids. CDR3 sequence (DNA): TGTGCCAGCTCACGGGGACAAAGTAACACTGAAGCTTTCTTT. Its translation: CASSRGQSNTEAFF.